The clone carrying this TCR beta chain was recorded at least ten times. What it binds is not known. Attached unique molecular identifiers marked individual cDNA molecules. MiXCR was run by TCRdb on the 5' RACE reads, yielding one entry per CDR3 protein. The sample consists of 86,000 or so distinct CDR3 sequences, 6% to 7% of them appearing once. These data are taken from a study of early T cells in non-severe SARS-CoV-2 infection. Whole-study context: With bulk RNA from unsorted whole blood as input, sequencing yielded unpaired chains.

Study-wide results and limits: VDJdb matches were skewed toward anti-spike CD8 T cell responses.

V was cut by 9 bases and J by 1 base, with 10 bases left in between. Looked up from germline, CDR1 is MNHNY and CDR2 is SVGAGI (reference sequence). The CDR3 has 13 residues. The chain combines TRBV6-6 with TRBJ1-5, with a weak D call TRBD1 (6 bases). Sequenced: whole blood. The receptor comes from an adult who was a healthcare worker with PCR-confirmed SARS-CoV-2 infection or an uninfected control (not recorded which). The CDR3: CASRTGSNQPQHF. Written as DNA, the CDR3 is TGTGCCAGTAGAACAGGGAGCAATCAGCCCCAGCATTTT.